These 20 T cell receptor beta chains originate from one sample sequenced in a study of T cell changes during pregnancy in multiple sclerosis. Some clones are missing from TCRdb's copy, which holds only in-frame ones; the method was immunoSEQ multiplex PCR. This sample has over 65,000 clones, with roughly 90% found just once. This material consisted of peripheral blood, taken in the first trimester of pregnancy. These receptors were collected from a female donor with multiple sclerosis, enrolled in a pregnancy study.

The table lists this clone with a count of one. The gene calls are TRBV14 and TRBJ1-1; 9 bases agree with TRBD1. Germline V lookup: CDR1 SGHDN, CDR2 FVKESK. The CDR3 is 17 amino acids. V lost 5 bases to trimming and J lost 0 bases; unmatched junction nucleotides: 10. CDR3 nucleotides: TGTGCCAGCAGCACGCTGGACAGGGGACGCCTGAACACTGAAGCTTTCTTT. This translates into CASSTLDRGRLNTEAFF.

The CDR3 loop is CASSPGRQGRETQYF. DNA of the CDR3: TGTGCCAGCAGCCCTGGACGGCAGGGAAGGGAGACCCAGTACTTC. The V gene is TRBV5-6, the J gene TRBJ2-5; D might be TRBD1 (5 bases). The CDR3 has 15 residues. V shed 4 bases and J shed 5 bases, with 18 bases lying between them. Germline V gene sequence: CDR1 SGHDT, CDR2 YYEEEE.

This clone was observed once. The chain couples TRBV9 to TRBJ1-2, with 7 bases that match TRBD1. The CDR3 runs 15 residues. Germline V gene lookup returns CDR1 SGDLS and CDR2 YYNGEE. V lost 0 bases and J lost 2; bases outside the gene matches: 4. As DNA, the CDR3 is TGTGCCAGCAGCGTAGGCCCAGGGGGAAACTATGGCTACACCTTC. This sequence encodes CASSVGPGGNYGYTF.

The count of this clone is one. V gene TRBV9 combines with J gene TRBJ2-2; 8 nucleotides agree with TRBD2. Losses at the gene ends were 1 base for V and 0 bases for J; bases not matched to a gene: 11. Germline CDR1 is SGDLS and CDR2 is YYNGEE. CDR3 length equals 19 residues. CDR3 sequence: CASSVLSGGASANTGELFF. In nucleotides, the CDR3 is TGTGCCAGCAGCGTACTCAGCGGGGGAGCCTCCGCGAACACCGGGGAGCTGTTTTTT.

This clone was seen once. The rearrangement joins TRBV18 to TRBJ2-7; TRBD2 matches at 10 bases. Germline trimming cut 6 bases from V and 5 bases from J; bases unmatched to any gene: 10. CDR1 is KGHSH and CDR2 is LQKENI in the germline V gene. This CDR3 has 15 residues. CDR3 amino acids: CASSPPLAGINEQYF. In nucleotides, the CDR3 is TGTGCCAGCTCGCCCCCACTAGCGGGAATCAACGAGCAGTACTTC.

In nucleotides, the CDR3 is TGTGCCTGGAACCCAGGTGGAAACACCATATATTTT. Translated, it gives CAWNPGGNTIYF. The chain employs TRBV30 and TRBJ1-3; D gene uncertain. The CDR3 is 12 amino acids. Germline lookup yields CDR1 GTSNPN and CDR2 SVGIG (reference sequence). Trimming stripped 4 bases from V and 3 bases from J, with 7 bases between.

The chain links TRBV4-1 to TRBJ2-5; unclear D gene. Trimming stripped 2 bases from V and 1 base from J, with 11 bases between. The CDR3 totals 15 residues. The V gene's germline CDR1 is MGHRA and CDR2 YSYEKL. The CDR3 is CASSQTDGVQETQYF. The DNA of the CDR3 is TGCGCCAGCAGCCAAACCGACGGAGTCCAAGAGACCCAGTACTTC.

A few counts support this clone. This chain joins TRBV28 and TRBJ1-5, with a possible D match to TRBD1 (5 bases). CDR3 length: 17 residues. V gave up 3 bases and J gave up 4 bases, with 19 bases separating them. CDR1 and CDR2 from the germline V gene are MDHEN and SYDVKM. The CDR3 nucleotides read TGTGCCAGCAGTTTGCGGACGGGGGGAAGGGTTAATCAGCCCCAGCATTTT. Protein: CASSLRTGGRVNQPQHF.

This rearrangement joins TRBV5-5 to TRBJ2-2; the D gene is possibly TRBD1 (6 bases). Germline CDR1 SGHKS, CDR2 YYEKEE (reference sequence). The CDR3 runs to 16 residues. The germline V and J ends were trimmed by 4 bases and 0 bases, with 13 bases remaining between them. The CDR3 nucleotides read TGTGCCAGCAGCGTACCGACAGGTCCGAACACCGGGGAGCTGTTTTTT. Translating gives CASSVPTGPNTGELFF.

The chain links TRBV6-6 to TRBJ2-7, with TRBD1 as a possible D gene (5 bases). The CDR3 extends over 12 amino acids. CDR1 MNHNY and CDR2 SVGAGI come from the germline V gene (reference sequence). Trimming shortened V by 8 bases and J by 3 bases, and 11 bases separated the two germline ends. CDR3: CASEGQYYEQYF. The CDR3 nucleotides read TGTGCCAGCGAAGGACAATACTACGAGCAGTACTTC.

The chain is built from TRBV5-6 and TRBJ2-5, with 12 bases fitting TRBD2. V trimming: 1 base; J trimming: 5 bases; junction bases outside the gene matches: 6. Looked up from germline, CDR1 is SGHDT and CDR2 is YYEEEE. This CDR3 is 16 amino acids long. The CDR3 region has the DNA TGTGCCAGCAGCTTGCGGATAGGGACTAGCGGGGAGACCCAGTACTTC. Protein product: CASSLRIGTSGETQYF.

V usage is TRBV11-3 and J usage is TRBJ2-1; TRBD1 matches at 8 bases. The ends lost 1 base at V and 7 bases at J; junction bases unmatched: 6. The CDR3 runs to 15 residues. Germline V gene sequence: CDR1 SGHNT, CDR2 YENEEA. As DNA, the CDR3 is TGTGCCAGCAGCTTAGGGGACAGGCTCTCTAATGAGCAGTTCTTC. It encodes CASSLGDRLSNEQFF.

The V call is TRBV10-3, the J call TRBJ1-2; 9 nucleotides align to TRBD1. Germline CDR1 ENHRY, CDR2 SYGVKD. The V and J ends lost 4 bases and 6 bases, in that order; junction bases with no gene match: 3. The CDR3 is 13 residues long. The CDR3 reads CAISARQGDGYTF. The CDR3 DNA sequence: TGTGCCATCAGTGCCCGACAGGGGGATGGCTACACCTTC.

This chain joins TRBV30 and TRBJ2-2, with D possibly TRBD1 on 5 matching bases. V dropped 2 bases and J dropped 1 base, with 14 bases sitting between them. Germline V gene lookup returns CDR1 GTSNPN and CDR2 SVGIG (reference sequence). The CDR3 totals 16 residues. CDR3 amino acids: CAWSLRGRLNTGELFF. The CDR3 DNA reads as TGTGCCTGGAGTCTTAGGGGCAGATTGAACACCGGGGAGCTGTTTTTT. The full variable domain, with the rest looked up from reference TRBV30 and TRBJ2-2, is SQTIHQWPATLVQPVGSPLSLECTVEGTSNPNLYWYRQAAGRGLQLLFYSVGIGQISSEVPQNLSASRPQDRQFILSSKKLLLSDSGFYLCAWSLRGRLNTGELFFGEGSRLTVL.

The V call is TRBV7-2, the J call TRBJ2-1; D call uncertain. The germline CDR1 and CDR2 sequences are SGHTA and FQGNSA. The CDR3 covers 12 residues. V shed 5 bases and J shed 9 bases, with 11 bases lying between them. CDR3 DNA: TGTGCCAGCAGCGAACAATTAGCTGAGCAGTTCTTC. Protein: CASSEQLAEQFF. Filled out from reference TRBV7-2 and TRBJ2-1, the complete variable domain reads GAGVSQSPSNKVTEKGKDVELRCDPISGHTALYWYRQSLGQGLEFLIYFQGNSAPDKSGLPSDRFSAERTGGSVSTLTIQRTQQEDSAVYLCASSEQLAEQFFGPGTRLTVL.

V is TRBV6-6 and J is TRBJ2-7; tentative D call: TRBD1 (6 bases). Trimming cost V 5 bases and J 3 bases, with 20 bases left between them. The CDR3 sequence is 16 residues long. Germline CDR1 is MNHNY and CDR2 is SVGAGI (reference sequence). CDR3 coding DNA: TGTGCCAGCAGTCCTCTCGGCGTAAGGGGGAACTACGAGCAGTACTTC. Encoded protein: CASSPLGVRGNYEQYF.

This clone has just one count. The chain is built from TRBV5-1 and TRBJ2-3; the D gene is possibly TRBD1 (5 bases). CDR1 and CDR2 (germline): SGHRS, YFSETQ. With 1 base removed from V and 3 bases from J, the gap between germline ends came to 6 bases. The CDR3 covers 13 residues. CDR3 region: CASSLQGTDTQYF. The CDR3 nucleotides read TGCGCCAGCAGCTTGCAGGGAACAGATACGCAGTATTTT.

The chain uses TRBV13 and TRBJ2-2; 10 bases match TRBD1. CDR3 length: 16 residues. V lost 5 bases, J lost 12 bases, and 15 bases stayed unmatched. Looked up from germline, CDR1 is PRHDT and CDR2 is FYEKMQ (reference sequence). The CDR3 spells CASSPRPGQGTSQLFF. The CDR3 DNA reads TGTGCCAGCAGCCCTCGACCGGGACAGGGGACATCTCAGCTGTTTTTT.

V and J are TRBV9 and TRBJ2-7, with 12 bases lining up with TRBD2. CDR1 is SGDLS, CDR2 YYNGEE, per germline. The trim removed 3 bases at V and 6 bases at J, leaving 10 bases unmatched. The CDR3 sequence is 16 residues long. This CDR3 reads CASSAGLAGLEGEQYF. For the CDR3, the DNA is TGTGCCAGCAGCGCCGGACTAGCGGGGCTTGAGGGCGAGCAGTACTTC.

Only a few counts were recorded for this clone. The chain couples TRBV19 to TRBJ1-2; D not resolved. Germline CDR1 and CDR2: LNHDA and SQIVND (reference sequence). Trimming took off 5 bases at V and 4 bases at J, with 14 bases between the two ends. This CDR3 has 14 residues. CDR3 amino acids: CASSHPVGSYGYTF. As DNA, the CDR3 is TGTGCCAGTAGTCATCCGGTGGGGAGCTATGGCTACACCTTC. The whole variable domain, filled in from reference TRBV19 and TRBJ1-2, reads DGGITQSPKYLFRKEGQNVTLSCEQNLNHDAMYWYRQDPGQGLRLIYYSQIVNDFQKGDIAEGYSVSREKKESFPLTVTSAQKNPTAFYLCASSHPVGSYGYTFGSGTRLTVV.